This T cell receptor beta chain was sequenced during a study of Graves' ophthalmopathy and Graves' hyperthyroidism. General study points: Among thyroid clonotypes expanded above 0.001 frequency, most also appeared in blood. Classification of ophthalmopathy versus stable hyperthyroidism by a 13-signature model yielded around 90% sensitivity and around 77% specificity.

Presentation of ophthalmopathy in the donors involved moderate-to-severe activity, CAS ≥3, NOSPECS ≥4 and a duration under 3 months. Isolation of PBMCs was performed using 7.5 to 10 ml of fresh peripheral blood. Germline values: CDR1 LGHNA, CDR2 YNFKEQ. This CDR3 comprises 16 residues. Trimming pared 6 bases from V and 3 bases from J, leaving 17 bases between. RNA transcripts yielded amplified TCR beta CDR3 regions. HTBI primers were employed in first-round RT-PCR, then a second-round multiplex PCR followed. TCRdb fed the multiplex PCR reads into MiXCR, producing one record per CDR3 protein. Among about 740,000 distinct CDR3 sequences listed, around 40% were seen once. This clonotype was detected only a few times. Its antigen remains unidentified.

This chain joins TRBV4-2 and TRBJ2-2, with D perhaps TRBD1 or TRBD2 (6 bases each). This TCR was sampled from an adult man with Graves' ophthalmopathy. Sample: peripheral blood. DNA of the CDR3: TGTGCCAGCAGGTTTTCGGGAGCAGGGGACACCGGGGAGCTGTTTTTT. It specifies CASRFSGAGDTGELFF.